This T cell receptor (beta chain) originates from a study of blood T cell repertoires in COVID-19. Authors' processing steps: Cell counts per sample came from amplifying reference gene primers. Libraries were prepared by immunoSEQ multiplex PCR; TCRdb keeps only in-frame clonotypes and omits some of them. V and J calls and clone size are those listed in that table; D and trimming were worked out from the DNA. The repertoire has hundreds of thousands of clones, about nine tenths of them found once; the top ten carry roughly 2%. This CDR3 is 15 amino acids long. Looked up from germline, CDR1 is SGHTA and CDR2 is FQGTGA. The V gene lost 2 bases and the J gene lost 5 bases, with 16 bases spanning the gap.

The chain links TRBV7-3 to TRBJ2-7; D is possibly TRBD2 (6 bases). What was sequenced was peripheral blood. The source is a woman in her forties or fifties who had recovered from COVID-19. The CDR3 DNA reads TGTGCCAGCAGCTTAGTGGCGGGGACTGGGAACGAGCAGTACTTC. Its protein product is CASSLVAGTGNEQYF.